Shown below are 12 T cell receptor beta chains from a single sample sequenced in a study of shared clonotypes between healthy human individuals. The repertoire was sequenced with immunoSEQ multiplex PCR; TCRdb's copy has only in-frame clones and lacks some. The sample carries about 2 million clones, about 95% recorded once. The naive CD8 subset, CD45RO-negative cells positively selected for CCR7, excluded terminally differentiated effector memory CD45RA+ cells. The specimen was naive CD8+ T cells sorted from blood. Receptors originate from a man in his late teens or twenties in good health.

The rearrangement links TRBV27 to TRBJ2-7; perhaps D is TRBD1 or TRBD2 (6 bases each). Germline CDR1 and CDR2: MNHEY and SMNVEV (reference sequence). The CDR3 consists of 15 residues. Trimming took 1 base from V and 4 from J, leaving 14 bases between them. DNA for the CDR3: TGTGCCAGCAGTTTATTCCGGGGGCCCCGTTACGAGCAGTACTTC. It is translated as CASSLFRGPRYEQYF.

Concerning this clone: At one end, the junction sequence differs from germline, possibly due to a read error. The chain links TRBV7-7 to TRBJ2-7; 7 nucleotides match TRBD1. The CDR3 runs 14 residues. Germline loops: CDR1 SSHAT, CDR2 FNYEAQ (reference sequence). This CDR3 is CASSPGTVGYEQYF. The CDR3 DNA sequence: TGTGCTAGCAGCCCCGGGACAGTAGGCTACGAGCAGTACTTC.

The rearrangement joins TRBV15 to TRBJ2-7; D gene unclear. V was clipped by 6 bases and J by 1 base, with 13 bases between them. This CDR3 is 14 amino acids long. Germline-derived CDR1 and CDR2 are LNHNV and YYDKDF (reference sequence). CDR3 nucleotides: TGTGCCACCAGTAGTCGCCCTCCATCCTACGAGCAGTACTTC. Protein: CATSSRPPSYEQYF.

This clone was seen once. The chain has TRBV30 and TRBJ1-1; 9 positions agree with TRBD1. Germline lookup yields CDR1 GTSNPN and CDR2 SVGIG (reference sequence). V was clipped by 1 base and J by 3 bases; unmatched bases: 18. The CDR3 loop spans 19 amino acids. The CDR3 region is CAWSGLQAWTGAVYTEAFF. The CDR3, as DNA: TGTGCCTGGAGTGGTCTCCAGGCGTGGACAGGGGCAGTGTACACTGAAGCTTTCTTT.

The chain has TRBV4-3 and TRBJ2-5, with a tentative D call TRBD2 (6 bases). The CDR3 runs 16 residues. Germline CDR1 reads LGHNA; CDR2 reads YSLEER. Trimming left V 0 bases short and J 2 bases short, with 13 bases between. CDR3 bases: TGCGCCAGCAGCCAAGAATTATTGGGACTGCAAGAGACCCAGTACTTC. This encodes CASSQELLGLQETQYF.

Notes on this clone: The same CDR3 can be traced to other DNA sequences in this sample. The chain recombines TRBV5-4 with TRBJ2-1; 7 bases line up with TRBD2. Germline values: CDR1 SGHNT, CDR2 YYREEE (reference sequence). This CDR3 is 14 amino acids long. Trimming cost V 4 bases and J 0 bases; bases outside gene matches: 1. Written as DNA, the CDR3 is TGTGCCAGCAGCCCGGGGGGCTCCTACAATGAGCAGTTCTTC. Its protein is CASSPGGSYNEQFF.

The chain has TRBV20-1 and TRBJ1-1; D possibly corresponds to TRBD1 (5 bases). The CDR3 runs 11 residues. CDR1 DFQATT and CDR2 SNEGSKA come from the germline V gene (reference sequence). Here the CDR3 reads CRFGGNTEAFF. CDR3 nucleotides: TGCAGATTTGGGGGGAACACTGAAGCTTTCTTT.

V is TRBV5-6 and J is TRBJ1-5; the D gene is possibly TRBD1 (6 bases). From germline, CDR1 is SGHDT and CDR2 YYEEEE. The CDR3 is made up of 16 amino acids. Trimming took off 0 bases at V and 0 bases at J, with 10 bases between the two ends. The CDR3 DNA is TGTGCCAGCAGCTTGGGAGGGGGGACTAGCAATCAGCCCCAGCATTTT. This codes for CASSLGGGTSNQPQHF.

The CDR3 here is CASEYYYEQYF. The DNA for the CDR3 is TGTGCCAGCGAATACTACTACGAGCAGTACTTC. The V and J genes are TRBV6-1 and TRBJ2-7, with unresolved D. Germline CDR1 MNHNS, CDR2 SASEGT. Trimming left V 8 bases short and J 3 bases short, with 8 bases between. This CDR3 contains 11 residues.

The chain joins TRBV10-3 to TRBJ2-3; possible D gene TRBD2, 6 bases. This CDR3 is built from 16 residues. Germline lookup yields CDR1 ENHRY and CDR2 SYGVKD. With 0 bases removed from V and 3 bases from J, the gap between germline ends came to 13 bases. As DNA, the CDR3 is TGTGCCATCAGTGAGTCGCATTTCGGGAGTACAGATACGCAGTATTTT. Protein product: CAISESHFGSTDTQYF.

J is TRBJ1-5 and V is TRBV10-1; TRBD1 matches at 10 bases. Trimming at V came to 7 bases and at J to 3 bases, leaving 21 bases not matched to a gene. Germline loops: CDR1 WNHNN, CDR2 SYGVQD (reference sequence). This CDR3 has 20 residues. The CDR3 DNA sequence: TGCGCCAGCACTAAGGATGACCGGGACAGGGGAATGGAAAACAATCAGCCCCAGCATTTT. Protein product: CASTKDDRDRGMENNQPQHF.

This clone was seen a single time. The V gene is TRBV15, the J gene TRBJ2-7, with D maybe TRBD1 (6 bases). The V end was cut by 1 base, the J end by 6 bases, with 22 bases between. Germline V CDR1 and CDR2: LNHNV, YYDKDF (reference sequence). There are 17 residues in the CDR3. In DNA, the CDR3 is TGTGCCACCAGCAGAGGGGGGCCTCAGGGTTTTGGCGCCGAGCAGTACTTC. Translated: CATSRGGPQGFGAEQYF.